One and the same sample provided the 32 T cell receptor beta chains below, sequenced in a study of identical twins. Each CDR3 protein gets one entry after TCRdb re-called the 5' RACE reads with MiXCR. Altogether around 250,000 distinct CDR3 sequences are present, roughly 8% being singletons, with the ten largest covering approximately 3%. A further study also used this sample, focusing on yellow fever vaccine responses in identical twins.

Sequenced input: CD8+ T cells sorted from blood. These receptors all come from a woman aged 18-29 years in good health.

This clonotype was seen more than once but under ten times. The chain employs TRBV6-4 and TRBJ2-1; 9 bases are shared with TRBD2. Losses at the gene ends were 2 bases for V and 3 bases for J; bases not matched to a gene: 2. Germline CDR1 is MRHNA and CDR2 is SNTAGT. This CDR3 is 15 amino acids long. This CDR3 reads CASSDVAGDYNEQFF. CDR3 in DNA: TGTGCCAGCAGTGACGTAGCGGGAGACTACAATGAGCAGTTCTTC.

This clonotype was detected many times. V and J are TRBV24-1 and TRBJ2-3, with 13 bases matching TRBD2. Germline values: CDR1 KGHDR, CDR2 SFDVKD. The ends lost 4 bases at V and 1 base at J; junction bases unmatched: 13. The CDR3 totals 20 residues. CDR3 coding DNA: TGTGCCACCAGTGACGGACTAGCGGGAGCTGCGTTTTGGGGCACAGATACGCAGTATTTT. Residues: CATSDGLAGAAFWGTDTQYF.

The chain combines TRBV20-1 with TRBJ2-7; no firm D call. Trimming pared 5 bases from V and 3 bases from J, leaving 8 bases between. This CDR3 is 11 amino acids long. Germline CDR1 and CDR2: DFQATT and SNEGSKA (reference sequence). The CDR3 here is CSASDGYEQYF. In nucleotides, the CDR3 is TGCAGTGCTTCCGACGGCTACGAGCAGTACTTC.

This sequence joins TRBV28 and TRBJ2-3, with TRBD2 matching over 8 bases. The CDR3 contains 18 residues. Germline trimming cut 3 bases from V and 6 bases from J; bases unmatched to any gene: 17. Germline V gene data show CDR1 as MDHEN and CDR2 as SYDVKM. CDR3 coding DNA: TGTGCCAGCAGTTTCGGGAGGGCCCTCGATGAGCACAGGGATACGCAGTATTTT. Amino acid sequence: CASSFGRALDEHRDTQYF.

This clonotype was detected only a few times. Being one base from a much bigger clone, this may be a read error. The chain has TRBV27 and TRBJ2-7; 9 nucleotides match TRBD1. Trimming at V came to 7 bases and at J to 3 bases, leaving 4 bases not matched to a gene. Germline-derived CDR1 and CDR2 are MNHEY and SMNVEV (reference sequence). The CDR3 consists of 13 residues. CDR3 DNA: TGTGCCAGCATCCCGACAGGGGGCTACGAGCAGTACTTC. The encoded protein is CASIPTGGYEQYF.

The sample holds many counts of this clonotype. The genes are TRBV5-1 and TRBJ1-5; 7 bases map to TRBD1. The CDR3 covers 14 residues. The trim removed 4 bases at V and 3 bases at J, leaving 4 bases unmatched. Germline assignment: CDR1 SGHRS and CDR2 YFSETQ. CDR3 in amino acids: CASSPGQDNQPQHF. The CDR3 DNA is TGCGCCAGCAGCCCTGGACAGGACAATCAGCCCCAGCATTTT.

This clonotype was picked up many times. This sequence joins TRBV7-6 and TRBJ2-2; a possible D gene is TRBD1 (6 bases). Germline V gene sequence: CDR1 SGHVS, CDR2 FNYEAQ. Trimming shortened V by 5 bases and J by 13 bases, and 20 bases separated the two germline ends. This CDR3 is built from 14 residues. CDR3 sequence: CASSQGLWDVRLFF. DNA of the CDR3: TGTGCCAGCAGCCAGGGGTTGTGGGACGTTCGGCTGTTTTTT. Drawing the rest from reference TRBV7-6 and TRBJ2-2, the complete variable domain is GAGVSQSPRYKVTKRGQDVALRCDPISGHVSLYWYRQALGQGPEFLTYFNYEAQQDKSGLPNDRFSAERPEGSISTLTIQRTEQRDSAMYRCASSQGLWDVRLFFGEGSRLTVL.

The genes are TRBV12-3 or TRBV12-4 and TRBJ2-1, with D hard to call. The V end lost 7 bases, the J end lost 0 bases, and 19 bases lay between the germline ends. This CDR3 is 17 amino acids long. The CDR3 DNA sequence: TGTGCCAGCACCCCGTTTAGTACCAGTAACTCCTACAATGAGCAGTTCTTC. Its protein is CASTPFSTSNSYNEQFF.

This clonotype has just a few counts. This sequence joins TRBV7-2 and TRBJ2-5; tentative D call: TRBD2 (6 bases). This CDR3 contains 14 residues. Germline assignment: CDR1 SGHTA and CDR2 FQGNSA. Trimming took 5 bases from V and 5 from J, leaving 15 bases between them. The CDR3 nucleotides read TGTGCCAGCAGCCCTCTCCCGGGGGTCGAGACCCAGTACTTC. Its protein product is CASSPLPGVETQYF.

This sequence joins TRBV12-3 or TRBV12-4 and TRBJ2-1; D is possibly TRBD1 (6 bases). The CDR3 runs to 13 residues. V was clipped by 7 bases and J by 4 bases, with 11 bases between them. CDR3 bases: TGTGCCAGCACCTTGGACAGTTACAATGAGCAGTTCTTC. Protein product: CASTLDSYNEQFF.

The chain carries TRBV6-2 or TRBV6-3 and TRBJ2-7, with D tentatively TRBD2 (6 bases). Germline CDR1 and CDR2: MNHEY and SVGEGT. The CDR3 covers 14 residues. V lost 8 bases to trimming and J lost 2 bases, with 16 bases between them. This CDR3 reads CASQLAGATYEQYF. The CDR3 DNA reads as TGTGCCAGCCAACTAGCCGGGGCCACCTACGAGCAGTACTTC.

The rearrangement links TRBV3-1 to TRBJ2-3, with unresolved D. This CDR3 is built from 14 residues. Germline CDR1 and CDR2: LGHDT and YNNKEL (reference sequence). Trimming shortened V by 1 base and J by 1 base, and 6 bases separated the two germline ends. CDR3 protein: CASSQVERTDTQYF. CDR3 in DNA: TGTGCCAGCAGCCAAGTTGAGCGCACAGATACGCAGTATTTT.

This clonotype was picked up many times. The rearrangement links TRBV15 to TRBJ2-3; 9 positions match TRBD1. This CDR3 region has 18 residues. Germline lookup yields CDR1 LNHNV and CDR2 YYDKDF (reference sequence). V dropped 0 bases and J dropped 3; count of bases not matched to a gene: 10. CDR3 nucleotides: TGTGCCACCAGCAGAGAAGGGCCCGGGACAGGGAGGACAGATACGCAGTATTTT. Protein product: CATSREGPGTGRTDTQYF.

This chain links TRBV7-9 with TRBJ2-7; D is unresolved. This CDR3 is built from 13 residues. The germline V gene encodes CDR1 SEHNR and CDR2 FQNEAQ (reference sequence). V gave up 6 bases and J gave up 2 bases, with 11 bases separating them. DNA for the CDR3: TGTGCCAGCAGGTTCGACGGAACCTACGAGCAGTACTTC. It translates to CASRFDGTYEQYF. Full variable domain (missing parts from reference TRBV7-9 and TRBJ2-7): DTGVSQNPRHKITKRGQNVTFRCDPISEHNRLYWYRQTLGQGPEFLTYFQNEAQLEKSRLLSDRFSAERPKGSFSTLEIQRTEQGDSAMYLCASRFDGTYEQYFGPGTRLTVT.

Written as DNA, the CDR3 is TGTGCCAGCAGTTTAACTAGCGGGGTTGACAATGAGCAGTTCTTC. Encoded protein: CASSLTSGVDNEQFF. The chain couples TRBV27 to TRBJ2-1, with 10 bases that match TRBD2. The CDR3 contains 15 residues. Germline V CDR1 and CDR2: MNHEY, SMNVEV (reference sequence). Trimming cost V 2 bases and J 5 bases; bases outside gene matches: 3.

The rearrangement links TRBV20-1 to TRBJ2-7; 10 bases are a match to TRBD1. This CDR3 comprises 13 residues. Trimming cost V 6 bases and J 5 bases; bases outside gene matches: 7. CDR1 and CDR2 (germline): DFQATT, SNEGSKA (reference sequence). The DNA for the CDR3 is TGCAGTGCCGGAAGGACAGGGGGACACGAGCAGTACTTC. Translated: CSAGRTGGHEQYF.

This clonotype was counted between two and nine times. An end of the junction differs from the germline gene, which may be a read error. The rearrangement joins TRBV7-7 to TRBJ2-5; no firm D call. The CDR3 is 13 residues long. Germline-derived CDR1 and CDR2 are SSHAT and FNYEAQ (reference sequence). The CDR3 loop reads CASSLVGKETQYF. Here the CDR3 DNA reads TGTGCTAGCAGCTTAGTGGGTAAAGAGACCCAGTACTTC.

This clonotype was picked up a small number of times. The chain is built from TRBV5-1 and TRBJ2-7, with 7 bases lining up with TRBD1. V dropped 4 bases and J dropped 4; count of bases not matched to a gene: 8. The CDR3 contains 14 residues. From germline, CDR1 is SGHRS and CDR2 YFSETQ. In nucleotides, the CDR3 is TGCGCCAGCAGCAACGGGACAGTCTCATACGAGCAGTACTTC. It codes for CASSNGTVSYEQYF. Combining the CDR3 with reference TRBV5-1 and TRBJ2-7 gives the whole variable domain KAGVTQTPRYLIKTRGQQVTLSCSPISGHRSVSWYQQTPGQGLQFLFEYFSETQRNKGNFPGRFSGRQFSNSRSEMNVSTLELGDSALYLCASSNGTVSYEQYFGPGTRLTVT.

V is TRBV7-6 and J is TRBJ2-3; TRBD1 matches at 10 bases. Losses at the gene ends were 1 base for V and 2 bases for J; bases not matched to a gene: 6. The germline V gene encodes CDR1 SGHVS and CDR2 FNYEAQ. The CDR3 runs 17 residues. CDR3 protein: CASSLEGTGVYTDTQYF. CDR3 in DNA: TGTGCCAGCAGCTTAGAGGGGACAGGGGTTTACACAGATACGCAGTATTTT.

This clonotype has at least ten counts. The chain couples TRBV6-2 or TRBV6-3 to TRBJ2-1; no definite D call. Germline V gives CDR1 MNHEY, CDR2 SVGEGT. V lost 2 bases to trimming and J lost 0 bases, with 11 bases between them. The CDR3 is 16 amino acids. The CDR3 loop reads CASSYSPSRSYNEQFF. CDR3 DNA sequence: TGTGCCAGCAGTTACAGTCCCTCCCGCTCCTACAATGAGCAGTTCTTC.

CDR3 loop: CASSFRKPEQFF. CDR3 in DNA: TGTGCCAGCAGTTTCCGGAAGCCGGAGCAGTTCTTC. V and J are TRBV12-3 or TRBV12-4 and TRBJ2-1, with D uncertain. V was trimmed by 3 bases and J by 10 bases, leaving 10 bases between them. The CDR3 sequence is 12 residues long.

This clonotype was observed at least ten times. The chain employs TRBV10-3 and TRBJ1-5; 7 bases are shared with TRBD1. The trim removed 5 bases at V and 7 bases at J, leaving 2 bases unmatched. CDR1 is ENHRY and CDR2 is SYGVKD in the germline V gene. The CDR3 length is 12 residues. The CDR3: CAISSGGQPQHF. The CDR3 DNA is TGTGCCATCAGTTCAGGGGGGCAGCCCCAGCATTTT.

In this sample, this clonotype turned up a few times. The chain links TRBV20-1 to TRBJ2-7, with D possibly matching TRBD2 (5 bases). This CDR3 contains 11 residues. The germline V gene encodes CDR1 DFQATT and CDR2 SNEGSKA (reference sequence). Trimming took off 0 bases at V and 9 bases at J, with 9 bases between the two ends. This CDR3 is CSARDEGRQYF. In DNA, the CDR3 is TGCAGTGCTAGAGATGAGGGAAGGCAGTACTTC.

This clonotype was found a few times. The genes are TRBV7-9 and TRBJ2-7; perhaps TRBD2 as D (5 bases). This CDR3 comprises 15 residues. V was shortened by 3 bases and J by 5 bases, with 17 bases between the two germline ends. From germline, CDR1 is SEHNR and CDR2 FQNEAQ (reference sequence). As DNA, the CDR3 is TGTGCCAGCAGCTTCACGGGCCATCCGGAGGACGAGCAGTACTTC. It is translated as CASSFTGHPEDEQYF.

At least ten counts were recorded for this clonotype. The rearrangement uses TRBV5-1 and TRBJ2-3; TRBD1 is a possible D gene (5 bases). The CDR3 runs 15 residues. Germline V gene data show CDR1 as SGHRS and CDR2 as YFSETQ. V was shortened by 0 bases and J by 2 bases, with 10 bases between the two germline ends. CDR3 coding DNA: TGCGCCAGCAGCTTGGAAGGGGCAGTCACAGATACGCAGTATTTT. Translation gives CASSLEGAVTDTQYF.

The chain joins TRBV20-1 to TRBJ2-3; maybe TRBD1 (6 bases). Germline lookup yields CDR1 DFQATT and CDR2 SNEGSKA (reference sequence). V dropped 0 bases and J dropped 9 bases, with 10 bases sitting between them. This CDR3 is built from 12 residues. CDR3 DNA: TGCAGTGCTAGAGAAAGACAGGTGACGCAGTATTTT. Protein sequence: CSARERQVTQYF.

This rearrangement joins TRBV20-1 to TRBJ2-1; a weak D match, TRBD2 (6 bases). Per germline, CDR1 DFQATT and CDR2 SNEGSKA (reference sequence). CDR3 size: 15 residues. The V end was cut by 3 bases, the J end by 10 bases, with 22 bases between. CDR3 DNA sequence: TGCAGTGCTAGGTATGGGACTCCTCAAGGCATAGAGCAGTTCTTC. Residues: CSARYGTPQGIEQFF.

The chain has TRBV12-3 or TRBV12-4 and TRBJ1-2, with D possibly matching TRBD1 (5 bases). There are 15 residues in the CDR3. V was shortened by 8 bases and J by 6 bases, with 22 bases between the two germline ends. The chain's CDR3 is CASYLEVGGDDGYTF. CDR3 bases: TGTGCCAGCTACCTTGAAGTGGGAGGGGACGATGGCTACACCTTC.

The chain is built from TRBV3-1 and TRBJ2-7; 9 bases are a match to TRBD1. Germline CDR1 LGHDT, CDR2 YNNKEL (reference sequence). The CDR3 is 15 residues long. V gave up 10 bases and J gave up 5 bases; unmatched junction bases: 15. CDR3 amino acids: CATCQDRDRDNEQYF. The DNA for the CDR3 is TGTGCCACCTGCCAAGACCGGGACAGGGATAACGAGCAGTACTTC.

The CDR3 nucleotides are TGTGCCAGCACCCCTGAGCGTGGGCAGGGACCATACAATGAGCAGTTCTTC. This sequence encodes CASTPERGQGPYNEQFF. V gene TRBV27 combines with J gene TRBJ2-1; the D gene could be TRBD1 or TRBD2 (5 bases each). V lost 7 bases and J 4 bases, leaving 23 bases between the germline ends. The CDR3 has 17 amino acids. Germline V gene sequence: CDR1 MNHEY, CDR2 SMNVEV (reference sequence).

This clonotype has more than one count but fewer than ten. The V and J genes are TRBV7-9 and TRBJ2-1; 9 bases fit TRBD1. Germline CDR1 and CDR2: SEHNR and FQNEAQ (reference sequence). The junction had 4 bases not matched to a gene; V was cut back by 5 bases and J by 5 bases. The length of the CDR3 is 14 residues. CDR3 amino acids: CASSDRDRDNEQFF. CDR3 sequence (DNA): TGTGCCAGCAGCGACCGGGACAGGGACAATGAGCAGTTCTTC.

This clonotype has only a few counts. The V gene is TRBV5-5, the J gene TRBJ2-7, with TRBD2 as a possible D gene (6 bases). V gave up 7 bases and J gave up 1 base, with 24 bases separating them. The CDR3 runs to 17 residues. Germline V gene data show CDR1 as SGHKS and CDR2 as YYEKEE (reference sequence). This CDR3 reads CASGDSFSVDWSYEQYF. CDR3 sequence (DNA): TGTGCCAGCGGGGACTCCTTCTCGGTGGACTGGTCCTACGAGCAGTACTTC.